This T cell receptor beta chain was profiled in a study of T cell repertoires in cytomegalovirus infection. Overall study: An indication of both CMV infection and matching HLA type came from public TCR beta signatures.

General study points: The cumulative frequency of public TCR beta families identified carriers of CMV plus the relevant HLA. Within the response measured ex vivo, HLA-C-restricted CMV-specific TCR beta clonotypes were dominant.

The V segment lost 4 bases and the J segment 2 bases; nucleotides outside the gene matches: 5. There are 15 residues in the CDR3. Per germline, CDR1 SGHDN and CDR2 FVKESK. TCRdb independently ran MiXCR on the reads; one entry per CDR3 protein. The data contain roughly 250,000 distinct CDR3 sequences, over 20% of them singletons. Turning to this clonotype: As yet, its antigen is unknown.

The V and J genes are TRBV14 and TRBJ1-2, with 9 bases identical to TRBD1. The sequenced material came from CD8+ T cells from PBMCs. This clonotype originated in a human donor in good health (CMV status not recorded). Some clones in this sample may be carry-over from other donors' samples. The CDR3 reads CASSRRDRENYGYTF. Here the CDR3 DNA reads TGTGCCAGCAGCCGACGGGACAGGGAGAACTATGGCTACACCTTC.